The 23 T cell receptor beta chains in this list originate from one sample, sequenced in a study of control samples from healthy donors and cancer patients (TCRdb year 2020). Receptor amplification or capture employed the immunoSEQ multiplex PCR assay. TCRdb took over this immuneACCESS table, retaining in-frame rearrangements with V and J assigned. Such tables are incomplete; in checked studies, under half of the missing clones stem from an unresolved V gene, and the remainder is unexplained. Recorded for this sample are around 180,000 clones; 75% to 95% of them occurred a single time. The top ten hold 2% of the sample. Sequencing input: blood. The receptors originated from a woman aged 40 to 49 in good health.

This chain uses TRBV6-6 with TRBJ2-7; 7 bases map to TRBD1. Germline V gene data show CDR1 as MNHNY and CDR2 as SVGAGI (reference sequence). The CDR3 runs to 12 residues. Unmatched junction bases numbered 7, after V lost 9 bases and J lost 5 bases. The CDR3 reads CASSQGSHEQYF. CDR3 nucleotides: TGTGCCAGTTCACAGGGGAGCCACGAGCAGTACTTC.

The chain joins TRBV29-1 to TRBJ1-1; D unclear. The V gene lost 4 bases and the J gene lost 5 bases, with 11 bases spanning the gap. The CDR3 runs to 12 residues. From germline, CDR1 is SQVTM and CDR2 ANQGSEA. The CDR3 is CSVASGPTEAFF. As DNA, the CDR3 is TGCAGCGTTGCAAGTGGGCCAACTGAAGCTTTCTTT.

The rearrangement links TRBV5-4 to TRBJ2-3, with 16 positions matching TRBD2. V dropped 7 bases and J dropped 3; count of bases not matched to a gene: 5. Per germline, CDR1 SGHNT and CDR2 YYREEE (reference sequence). There are 16 residues in the CDR3. This CDR3 is CASGTSGGAWTDTQYF. The CDR3 DNA follows: TGTGCCAGCGGGACTAGCGGGGGGGCGTGGACAGATACGCAGTATTTT.

In this sample, this clone turned up once. The chain joins TRBV2 to TRBJ1-1, with D unresolved. This CDR3 is built from 11 residues. The V gene's germline CDR1 is SNHLY and CDR2 FYNNEI. V was trimmed by 3 bases and J by 11 bases, leaving 10 bases between them. For the CDR3, the DNA is TGTGCCAGCAGTGAGGGGTTTCTCGCTTTCTTT. Protein: CASSEGFLAFF.

The J gene is TRBJ2-3, the V gene TRBV3-1 (or the pseudogene TRBV3-2), with 10 bases lining up with TRBD2. Germline lookup yields CDR1 LGHDT and CDR2 YNNKEL (reference sequence). Trimming at V came to 2 bases and at J to 7 bases, leaving 9 bases not matched to a gene. This CDR3 is built from 16 residues. CDR3 protein: CASSQRLAGEGNTQYF. The CDR3 DNA reads as TGTGCCAGCAGCCAAAGGCTAGCGGGGGAAGGGAATACGCAGTATTTT.

V usage is TRBV3-1 (or the pseudogene TRBV3-2) and J usage is TRBJ1-2, with 7 bases fitting TRBD1. Germline-derived CDR1 and CDR2 are LGHDT and YNNKEL (reference sequence). CDR3 size: 16 residues. Trimming cost V 0 bases and J 0 bases; bases outside gene matches: 4. The DNA for the CDR3 is TGTGCCAGCAGCCAAGATTGGGACAGCTCTAACTATGGCTACACCTTC. It yields the protein CASSQDWDSSNYGYTF.

J is TRBJ2-3 and V is TRBV5-4, with 8 bases aligning to TRBD2. The germline V gene encodes CDR1 SGHNT and CDR2 YYREEE (reference sequence). V trimming: 2 bases; J trimming: 1 base; junction bases outside the gene matches: 3. The CDR3 length is 15 residues. CDR3 bases: TGTGCCAGCAGCTTTACGCGGGGGGGCACAGATACGCAGTATTTT. Its translation: CASSFTRGGTDTQYF.

The chain recombines TRBV5-4 with TRBJ2-7; 10 bases are shared with TRBD1. The CDR3 runs to 15 residues. CDR1 is SGHNT, CDR2 YYREEE, per germline (reference sequence). V was clipped by 2 bases and J by 2 bases; unmatched bases: 4. The CDR3 DNA reads as TGTGCCAGCAGCTTTGGACAGGGGGAGCCCTACGAGCAGTACTTC. Protein sequence: CASSFGQGEPYEQYF.

J is TRBJ2-4 and V is TRBV5-4, with 10 bases that match TRBD1. V was clipped by 0 bases and J by 7 bases; unmatched bases: 7. Germline CDR1 SGHNT, CDR2 YYREEE (reference sequence). This CDR3 is built from 16 residues. CDR3 loop: CASSLGGTGVWNIQYF. The CDR3 DNA is TGTGCCAGCAGCTTGGGGGGGACAGGGGTGTGGAACATTCAGTACTTC.

This clone was seen a single time. The genes are TRBV5-1 and TRBJ2-7; 8 positions agree with TRBD1. The CDR3 extends over 17 amino acids. Germline V gene sequence: CDR1 SGHRS, CDR2 YFSETQ. V lost 0 bases, J lost 3 bases, and 11 bases stayed unmatched. The CDR3 DNA sequence: TGCGCCAGCAGCTTGGGAGTTTGGGTCAGGGGGCACTACGAGCAGTACTTC. Its translation: CASSLGVWVRGHYEQYF.

This rearrangement joins TRBV14 to TRBJ2-3; TRBD1 matches 8 bases. The V and J ends lost 2 bases and 2 bases, in that order; junction bases with no gene match: 3. Per the germline V gene, CDR1 is SGHDN and CDR2 is FVKESK. The CDR3 is made up of 15 amino acids. As DNA, the CDR3 is TGTGCCAGCAGCCAATTACAGGGGGTCACAGATACGCAGTATTTT. Translated: CASSQLQGVTDTQYF.

The rearrangement links TRBV21-1 to TRBJ1-1. TRBV21-1 is termed a pseudogene. This CDR3 spans 14 amino acids. The CDR3 nucleotides read TGTGCCAGCAGCAAAGTGGCGGAGAACACTGAAGCTTTCTTT. Translation gives CASSKVAENTEAFF.

The CDR3 is CASSEAGGYTF. CDR3 nucleotides: TGTGCCAGCAGTGAAGCTGGAGGGTACACCTTC. V and J are TRBV6-1 and TRBJ1-2; D uncertain. V was cut by 0 bases and J by 11 bases, with 7 bases left in between. Germline V CDR1 and CDR2: MNHNS, SASEGT. CDR3 length equals 11 residues.

This chain joins TRBV5-1 and TRBJ2-5; 8 bases map to TRBD2. J lost 3 bases, V lost 1 base, and 11 bases had no gene match. Germline assignment: CDR1 SGHRS and CDR2 YFSETQ. CDR3 length: 17 residues. CDR3 loop: CASSLSGGGRGEETQYF. The DNA for the CDR3 is TGCGCCAGCAGCTTGTCCGGAGGCGGGCGGGGGGAAGAGACCCAGTACTTC.

The chain has TRBV6-6 and TRBJ1-1; D is unresolved. V was shortened by 8 bases and J by 0 bases, with 13 bases between the two germline ends. This CDR3 is 14 amino acids long. Germline values: CDR1 MNHNY, CDR2 SVGAGI (reference sequence). CDR3 in DNA: TGTGCCAGCGGGAGCAACACAGTGAACACTGAAGCTTTCTTT. This encodes CASGSNTVNTEAFF.

This chain links TRBV6-5 with TRBJ1-1; D possibly corresponds to TRBD1 (5 bases). This CDR3 comprises 13 residues. Deletions cut 5 bases from V and 1 base from J, with 8 bases between. Germline assignment: CDR1 MNHEY and CDR2 SVGAGI. CDR3 DNA sequence: TGTGCCAGCAGTCTTGGGGCGAACACTGAAGCTTTCTTT. Its protein product is CASSLGANTEAFF.

The chain couples TRBV7-8 to TRBJ2-7; 9 bases are shared with TRBD1. Germline CDR1 reads SGHVS; CDR2 reads FQNEAQ. The CDR3 consists of 14 residues. The ends lost 4 bases at V and 6 bases at J; junction bases unmatched: 7. CDR3 DNA: TGTGCCAGCAGCTCCCGGGACAGGGACGGCGAGCAGTACTTC. Translating gives CASSSRDRDGEQYF.

The chain joins TRBV6-1 to TRBJ1-5, with 7 bases identical to TRBD1. This CDR3 spans 15 amino acids. V lost 1 base, J lost 7 bases, and 7 bases stayed unmatched. The germline V gene encodes CDR1 MNHNS and CDR2 SASEGT. The CDR3 DNA follows: TGTGCCAGCAGTGAAGTTCCAGGGGGAGGACAGCCCCAGCATTTT. Its translation is CASSEVPGGGQPQHF.

The chain carries TRBV5-1 and TRBJ1-4; D remains unclear. CDR1 and CDR2 from the germline V gene are SGHRS and YFSETQ. Trimming shortened V by 0 bases and J by 0 bases, and 9 bases separated the two germline ends. The CDR3 has 16 amino acids. CDR3 nucleotide sequence: TGCGCCAGCAGCTTGGCCGGTGGCGCAACTAATGAAAAACTGTTTTTT. It encodes CASSLAGGATNEKLFF.

The chain combines TRBV12-5 with TRBJ1-6; D possibly corresponds to TRBD1 (5 bases). With 0 bases removed from V and 9 bases from J, the gap between germline ends came to 12 bases. The V gene's germline CDR1 is LGHNT and CDR2 FRNRAP. This CDR3 comprises 15 residues. This CDR3 is CASGLVQGIGSPLHF. The CDR3 DNA is TGTGCTAGTGGTTTGGTTCAGGGCATAGGTTCACCCCTCCACTTT.

This clone was seen a single time. The V and J genes are TRBV9 and TRBJ2-2; TRBD1 agrees at 10 bases. Trimming at V came to 3 bases and at J to 7 bases, leaving 9 bases not matched to a gene. CDR3 size: 16 residues. Germline loops: CDR1 SGDLS, CDR2 YYNGEE. The CDR3 nucleotides read TGTGCCAGCAGCGGAGTTGGGGGACAGGGGTTCGGGGAGCTGTTTTTT. It translates to CASSGVGGQGFGELFF.

The J gene is TRBJ2-2, the V gene TRBV2; TRBD1 might be the D (5 bases). The CDR3 sequence is 14 residues long. V lost 2 bases and J lost 6, with 10 bases in between. The germline gives CDR1 SNHLY, CDR2 FYNNEI. The CDR3 coding sequence is TGTGCCAGCAGTGAACAGGGTATAGCCGGGGAGCTGTTTTTT. This codes for CASSEQGIAGELFF.

This chain connects TRBV5-6 to TRBJ2-3, with D possibly TRBD1 on 6 matching bases. Per germline, CDR1 SGHDT and CDR2 YYEEEE. V lost 0 bases to trimming and J lost 4 bases, with 12 bases between them. The CDR3 has 15 residues. As DNA, the CDR3 is TGTGCCAGCAGCTTGGACAGGGTGTTCGCAGATACGCAGTATTTT. The encoded protein is CASSLDRVFADTQYF.